Sequencing of this T cell receptor (beta chain) was carried out in a study of blood T cell repertoires in COVID-19. Participants spanned ages about 18 to 90 years and resided in about two dozen US areas. Participants were placed into cohorts based on the clinical history they reported. The table came from immunoSEQ multiplex PCR; TCRdb's copy has only in-frame clones and leaves some out. The sample records 170,000 or so clones, roughly 85% being singletons. The V and J ends lost 0 bases and 7 bases respectively, with 16 bases between them. CDR3 length: 16 amino acids. Per the germline V gene, CDR1 is LGHNA and CDR2 is YNFKEQ.

The sequencing sample was made of PBMCs or T cells enriched from blood (not recorded which). The V call is TRBV4-2, the J call TRBJ1-3; possibly TRBD1 for D (5 bases). This clonotype originated in a middle-aged man who had recovered from COVID-19. The CDR3 protein is CASSQEGGTQRNTIYF. In DNA form, the CDR3 reads TGTGCCAGCAGCCAAGAGGGGGGGACCCAGAGGAACACCATATATTTT.